A selection of T cell receptor beta chains follows, all from one sample in a study of early T cells in non-severe SARS-CoV-2 infection. TCRdb reprocessed the 5' RACE reads via MiXCR and lists one record per CDR3 protein. This table holds about 97,000 distinct CDR3 sequences, 13% found once. The source material was whole blood. These receptors were taken from an adult who was a healthcare worker with PCR-confirmed SARS-CoV-2 infection or an uninfected control (not recorded which). The CDR3 runs from the conserved cysteine through the conserved F or W. The D gene is left open where the match is weak. The listing skips clone size in some rows; elsewhere it reads once, few, many or a size class.

clone size,D gene,J gene,V gene,CDR3 DNA,CDR3 protein
many,NA,TRBJ1-6,TRBV4-1,TGCGCCAGCAGCCAAGCCAGGTTTTCACCCCTCCACTTT,CASSQARFSPLHF
NA,TRBD1,TRBJ1-1,TRBV7-9,TGTGCCAGCAGCCCCAAGCCCCGACAGGGATTAAACACTGAAGCTTTCTTT,CASSPKPRQGLNTEAFF
many,NA,TRBJ2-1,TRBV11-2,TGTGCCAGCAGCTTAGTTTCTGAGCAGTTCTTC,CASSLVSEQFF
many,TRBD2,TRBJ2-1,TRBV6-1,TGTGCCAGCAGCCCCGGGACTAGCGGACACAATGAGCAGTTCTTC,CASSPGTSGHNEQFF
few,TRBD2,TRBJ2-1,TRBV24-1,TGTGCCACCAGTGACGTGGGGACTAGCTTGAATGAGCAGTTCTTC,CATSDVGTSLNEQFF
many,NA,TRBJ2-7,TRBV19,TGTGCCAGTAGTGCCCTCACAGGGAAGGTTAACGAGCAGTACTTC,CASSALTGKVNEQYF
many,NA,TRBJ2-1,TRBV20-1,TGCAGTGCTAGGAGGACAGCGATTTACAATGAGCAGTTCTTC,CSARRTAIYNEQFF
many,NA,TRBJ1-2,TRBV3-1,TGTGCCAGCAGCCAAAGGTCCGTTTCCTATGGCTACACCTTC,CASSQRSVSYGYTF
NA,NA,TRBJ2-1,TRBV5-8,TGTGCCAGCAGCTTACTACGGGGGGCTGCTGGCTACAATGAGCAGTTCTTC,CASSLLRGAAGYNEQFF
NA,TRBD1,TRBJ1-6,TRBV5-1,TGCGCCAGCAGCTTAGATTACAGGGGAGATAATTCACCCCTCCACTTT,CASSLDYRGDNSPLHF
many,NA,TRBJ2-3,TRBV11-2,TGTGCCAGCAGCTTAGCGGGACGCTACACAGATACGCAGTATTTT,CASSLAGRYTDTQYF
NA,TRBD2,TRBJ2-3,TRBV20-1,TGCAGTGCTAGCGAGTTAGCGGGAGGGCCTGGTGATACGCAGTATTTT,CSASELAGGPGDTQYF
few,NA,TRBJ2-1,TRBV3-1,TGTGCCAGCAGCCAAGACAGCAGCTCCTACAATGAGCAGTTCTTC,CASSQDSSSYNEQFF
many,TRBD1,TRBJ1-5,TRBV12-3/TRBV12-4,TGTGCCAGCAGCCGTGGACAGGCCAATCAGCCCCAGCATTTT,CASSRGQANQPQHF
many,NA,TRBJ2-7,TRBV9,TGTGCCAGCAGCGGAGGGGCGGGTCTTAACCACGAGCAGTACTTC,CASSGGAGLNHEQYF
NA,TRBD2,TRBJ2-1,TRBV13,TGTGCCAGCAGCCCAGCGACTAGCCCTAATGAGCAGTTCTTT,CASSPATSPNEQFF
NA,TRBD1,TRBJ1-1,TRBV4-1,TGCGCCAGCAGCCAAGAAGCGGGGACAGGGTACGCTGAAGCTTTCTTT,CASSQEAGTGYAEAFF
many,NA,TRBJ1-1,TRBV20-1,TGCAGTGCTAATGTCCAGGGGACTGAAGCTTTCTTT,CSANVQGTEAFF
NA,NA,TRBJ1-5,TRBV3-1,TGTGCCAGCAGCGGGGGAGGCGCTACTAGCAATCAGCCCCAGCATTTT,CASSGGGATSNQPQHF
few,NA,TRBJ2-3,TRBV5-1,TGCGCCAGCAGCTCCTTTGGCGGCAGCACAGATACGCAGTATTTT,CASSSFGGSTDTQYF